This T cell receptor beta chain was obtained from a study of cytomegalovirus exposure and HLA in healthy donors. As regards this clone: Its target is unknown.

Study conclusions and caveats: Per published reports, the classifier diagnosed cytomegalovirus status with high specificity and sensitivity. CMV antigen specificity was confirmed in vitro for a few CMV-associated chains. In an earlier analysis, about 87% or about 30%: the productive usage of most TCR beta V segments. The sole available immune exposure information was CMV serostatus.

Trimming removed 7 bases at V and 0 bases at J, with 13 bases between. The CDR3 contains 15 residues. Germline values: CDR1 MDHEN, CDR2 SYDVKM. Primers included in the PCR were 60 Vbeta and 13 Jbeta primers. Repertoires were generated with immunoSEQ multiplex PCR, while TCRdb's copy carries only in-frame clones and drops some. There are under 300,000 clones in the sample; 72% occur only once, and approximately 2.3% lies in the top ten. Sequenced material: PBMCs. The V call is TRBV28, the J call TRBJ1-5; D unresolved. This TCR was sampled from a female donor in good health and CMV-seronegative. CDR3 amino acids: CASISQTLSNQPQHF. The CDR3 region has the DNA TGTGCCAGCATTTCACAGACGCTTAGCAATCAGCCCCAGCATTTT.